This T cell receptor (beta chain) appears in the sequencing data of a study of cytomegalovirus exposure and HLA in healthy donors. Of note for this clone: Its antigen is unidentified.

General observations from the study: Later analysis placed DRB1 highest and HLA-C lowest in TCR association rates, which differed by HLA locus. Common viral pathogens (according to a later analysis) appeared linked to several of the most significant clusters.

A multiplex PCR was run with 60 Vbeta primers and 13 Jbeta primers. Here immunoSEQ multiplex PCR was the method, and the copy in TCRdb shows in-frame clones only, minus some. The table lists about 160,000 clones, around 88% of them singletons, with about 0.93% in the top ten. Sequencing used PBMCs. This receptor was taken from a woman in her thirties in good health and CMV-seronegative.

CDR3 protein: CASSLEGTGTHKQYF. CDR3 nucleotides: TGTGCCAGCAGCTTAGAAGGGACAGGGACCCACAAGCAGTACTTC. The gene calls are TRBV7-8 and TRBJ2-7, with TRBD1 matching 9 bases. Per the germline V gene, CDR1 is SGHVS and CDR2 is FQNEAQ. The length of the CDR3 is 15 residues. The junction had 9 bases not matched to a gene; V was cut back by 1 base and J by 8 bases. Full variable domain (missing parts from reference TRBV7-8 and TRBJ2-7): GAGVSQSPRYKVAKRGQDVALRCDPISGHVSLFWYQQALGQGPEFLTYFQNEAQLDKSGLPSDRFFAERPEGSVSTLKIQRTQQEDSAVYLCASSLEGTGTHKQYFGPGTRLTVT.